This T cell receptor (beta chain) was sequenced during a study of T cell clonality in common variable immunodeficiency. The study's findings and limits: Reportedly, TCR beta sequences from common variable immunodeficiency showed fewer deletions and N-nucleotide insertions. Shared TCRbeta clones were fewer between CVID subjects than controls. The cause of increased CVID clonality remains unclear without subpopulation sequencing.

Patients had low serum IgG, IgA and/or IgM and specific antibody deficiency. Heparinized whole blood, about 5 to 8.5 ml, came from each donor. This clone was recorded at least ten times. Its antigen remains unidentified. The assay was immunoSEQ multiplex PCR, and TCRdb's table has in-frame clones only and misses some. The sample contains around 42,000 clones, none of them singletons. What was sequenced was peripheral blood mononuclear cells. The clonotype originates from a human donor with common variable immunodeficiency.

CDR3 protein: CAWRWKGVQETQYF. The part of the CDR3 DNA that was read is TGTGCCTGGAGGTGGAAGGGGGTCCAAGAGACC. The rearrangement joins TRBV30 to TRBJ2-5, with a weak D call TRBD1 (6 bases). The DNA ends 3 residues before the CDR3 does, and the rest of the CDR3 is filled in from the germline J gene. Per the germline V gene, CDR1 is GTSNPN and CDR2 is SVGIG (reference sequence). The CDR3 runs to 14 residues. Between the trimmed V and J ends, which lost 3 bases and 1 base, there was a span of 12 bases. The complete variable domain, with remaining parts taken from reference TRBV30 and TRBJ2-5, reads SQTIHQWPATLVQPVGSPLSLECTVEGTSNPNLYWYRQAAGRGLQLLFYSVGIGQISSEVPQNLSASRPQDRQFILSSKKLLLSDSGFYLCAWRWKGVQETQYFGPGTRLLVL.